This T cell receptor beta chain was sequenced during a study of cytomegalovirus exposure and HLA in healthy donors. 60 Vbeta and 13 Jbeta primers were used in PCR. Repertoires were generated with immunoSEQ multiplex PCR, while TCRdb's copy carries only in-frame clones and drops some. This sample yields 200,000 to 250,000 clones, of which around 86% are seen a single time; about 2.5% belongs to the top ten. The CDR3 runs 17 residues. Germline values: CDR1 LGHNA, CDR2 YNFKEQ. The V end lost 1 base, the J end lost 1 base, and 16 bases lay between the germline ends. The sequenced material came from PBMCs. This clonotype was sampled from a woman in her forties in good health and CMV-seronegative. This rearrangement joins TRBV4-2 to TRBJ1-2; a weak D match, TRBD1 (6 bases). CDR3 loop: CASSQGGVGGLNYGYTF. The CDR3 DNA follows: TGTGCCAGCAGCCAAGGGGGGGTCGGGGGGCTTAACTATGGCTACACCTTC.